This T cell receptor beta chain was obtained from a study of blood T cell repertoires in COVID-19. On the study more broadly: Italy, Spain and the United States were the sources of the convalescent and acute COVID-19 samples. Sources were T cells, B-cell-depleted T cells, or PBMCs; the material itself was cDNA or gDNA.

Data came from immunoSEQ multiplex PCR; TCRdb stores just in-frame clones and leaves some out. Here the sample spans over 120,000 clones, roughly 80% being singletons. V shed 0 bases and J 6 bases; nucleotides not matched to a gene: 9. This CDR3 is 17 amino acids long. CDR1 is SGHDN, CDR2 FVKESK, per germline. The source material was peripheral blood. This sequence was found in an older woman with acute or convalescent COVID-19. The chain carries TRBV14 and TRBJ2-3; 10 positions agree with TRBD2. Here the CDR3 DNA reads TGTGCCAGCAGCCAAGATGGCAGCGGGAGGGCCGGTGATACGCAGTATTTT. Translation gives CASSQDGSGRAGDTQYF.